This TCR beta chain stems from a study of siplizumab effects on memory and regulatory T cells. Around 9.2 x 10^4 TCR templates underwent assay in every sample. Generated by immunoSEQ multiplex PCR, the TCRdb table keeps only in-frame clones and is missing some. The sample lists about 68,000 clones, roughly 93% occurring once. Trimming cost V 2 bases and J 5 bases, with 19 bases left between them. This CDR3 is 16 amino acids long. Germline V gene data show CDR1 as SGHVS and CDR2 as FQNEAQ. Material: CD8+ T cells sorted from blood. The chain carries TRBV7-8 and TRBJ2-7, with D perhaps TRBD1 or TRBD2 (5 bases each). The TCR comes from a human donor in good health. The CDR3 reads CASSLIGSGRENEQYF. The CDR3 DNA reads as TGTGCCAGCAGCTTAATAGGGTCGGGCAGGGAGAACGAGCAGTACTTC.